This TCR beta chain originates from a study of untreated major depressive disorder. The CDR3 has 14 residues. Germline V lookup: CDR1 SNHLY, CDR2 FYNNEI. With 2 bases removed from V and 9 bases from J, the gap between germline ends came to 11 bases. Note on this clone: Its antigen is currently unknown.

Participants with major medical conditions, Axis I/II comorbidities, regular medication or illicit drug use were excluded. Typically around 95% of enriched cells were CD4+. Study findings and constraints: CD4+ T cells from depressed patients used TRBV05-01 (Vbeta 5.1) more often than controls. The small study sample limits how generally findings apply.

The data were produced by immunoSEQ multiplex PCR, yet TCRdb's version contains in-frame clones alone and is incomplete. The sample consists of about 21,000 clones, 85% to 90% of them appearing once. Sequenced material: CD4+ T cells from PBMCs. This chain joins TRBV2 and TRBJ1-6; TRBD1 might be the D (5 bases). The receptor was isolated from a woman aged 35 to 49 in good health. This CDR3 is CASSERGFGSPLHF. The CDR3 nucleotides are TGTGCCAGCAGTGAACGGGGGTTCGGTTCACCCCTCCACTTT. The whole variable domain, filled in from reference TRBV2 and TRBJ1-6, reads EPEVTQTPSHQVTQMGQEVILRCVPISNHLYFYWYRQILGQKVEFLVSFYNNEISEKSEIFDDQFSVERPDGSNFTLKIRSTKLEDSAMYFCASSERGFGSPLHFGNGTRLTVT.